Listed below are T cell receptor beta chains from one sample, sequenced in a study of HIV-infected patients and healthy controls. TCRdb independently ran MiXCR on the 5' RACE reads; one entry per CDR3 protein. Of about 7,800 distinct CDR3 sequences listed, about 6.3% are singletons. Material: blood, obtained before antiretroviral therapy. The receptors shown here come from an adult with HIV infection. Both conserved end residues are part of each CDR3. Each record gives: V gene, CDR3 protein.

v_call: TRBV19; cdr3_aa: CASSLSGRGGGYTF
v_call: TRBV12-3/TRBV12-4; cdr3_aa: CASRYRESSYNEQFF
v_call: TRBV19; cdr3_aa: CASSRGGQGMSEQFF
v_call: TRBV30; cdr3_aa: CAWDNYNEQFF
v_call: TRBV24-1; cdr3_aa: CATSDSSGGEINEQFF
v_call: TRBV10-3; cdr3_aa: CAISGVFRGYGKNTEAFF
v_call: TRBV12-3/TRBV12-4; cdr3_aa: CASSPGQGWEKLFF
v_call: TRBV10-3; cdr3_aa: CAIRTGTIMNTEAFF
v_call: TRBV4-1; cdr3_aa: CASSQAGRGGSNQPQHF
v_call: TRBV6-5; cdr3_aa: CASSHTGDLGYEQYF
v_call: TRBV6-2/TRBV6-3; cdr3_aa: CASGYRVRNTEAFF
v_call: TRBV6-5; cdr3_aa: CASTGALGSYNEQFF
v_call: TRBV6-2/TRBV6-3; cdr3_aa: CASVDLPGQETQYF
v_call: TRBV5-5; cdr3_aa: CASSSLPTDSNQPQHF
v_call: TRBV29-1; cdr3_aa: CSVFGGRGATEAFF
v_call: TRBV12-3/TRBV12-4; cdr3_aa: CASSVHPDTQYF
v_call: TRBV2; cdr3_aa: CASSEGLAGAPKNIQYF
v_call: TRBV28; cdr3_aa: CASSFRAGELFF
v_call: TRBV7-9; cdr3_aa: CASSPPVGTINTGELFF
v_call: TRBV5-6; cdr3_aa: CASSLVYHQGSKDEQFF
v_call: TRBV29-1; cdr3_aa: CSVAAGAGGELFF
v_call: TRBV6-1; cdr3_aa: CASSTTSGGRDTQYF
v_call: TRBV6-1; cdr3_aa: CASSKPTEGGELFF
v_call: TRBV20-1; cdr3_aa: CSARDQPGTDTQYF
v_call: TRBV29-1; cdr3_aa: CSVEPSGETQYF
v_call: TRBV4-2; cdr3_aa: CASSQEVGRGGHEQFF
v_call: TRBV9; cdr3_aa: CASSDRDIEAFF
v_call: TRBV20-1; cdr3_aa: CSARDHSGDEQYF
v_call: TRBV7-8; cdr3_aa: CASSFRDRGDEQFF
v_call: TRBV7-3; cdr3_aa: CASSVRGTLTDTQYF
v_call: TRBV5-1; cdr3_aa: CASSLAAGAHYNEQFF
v_call: TRBV20-1; cdr3_aa: CSARPTGRNTEAFF
v_call: TRBV20-1; cdr3_aa: CSARDWSGLPGVRSYEQYF
v_call: TRBV9; cdr3_aa: CASSLRLNTEAFF